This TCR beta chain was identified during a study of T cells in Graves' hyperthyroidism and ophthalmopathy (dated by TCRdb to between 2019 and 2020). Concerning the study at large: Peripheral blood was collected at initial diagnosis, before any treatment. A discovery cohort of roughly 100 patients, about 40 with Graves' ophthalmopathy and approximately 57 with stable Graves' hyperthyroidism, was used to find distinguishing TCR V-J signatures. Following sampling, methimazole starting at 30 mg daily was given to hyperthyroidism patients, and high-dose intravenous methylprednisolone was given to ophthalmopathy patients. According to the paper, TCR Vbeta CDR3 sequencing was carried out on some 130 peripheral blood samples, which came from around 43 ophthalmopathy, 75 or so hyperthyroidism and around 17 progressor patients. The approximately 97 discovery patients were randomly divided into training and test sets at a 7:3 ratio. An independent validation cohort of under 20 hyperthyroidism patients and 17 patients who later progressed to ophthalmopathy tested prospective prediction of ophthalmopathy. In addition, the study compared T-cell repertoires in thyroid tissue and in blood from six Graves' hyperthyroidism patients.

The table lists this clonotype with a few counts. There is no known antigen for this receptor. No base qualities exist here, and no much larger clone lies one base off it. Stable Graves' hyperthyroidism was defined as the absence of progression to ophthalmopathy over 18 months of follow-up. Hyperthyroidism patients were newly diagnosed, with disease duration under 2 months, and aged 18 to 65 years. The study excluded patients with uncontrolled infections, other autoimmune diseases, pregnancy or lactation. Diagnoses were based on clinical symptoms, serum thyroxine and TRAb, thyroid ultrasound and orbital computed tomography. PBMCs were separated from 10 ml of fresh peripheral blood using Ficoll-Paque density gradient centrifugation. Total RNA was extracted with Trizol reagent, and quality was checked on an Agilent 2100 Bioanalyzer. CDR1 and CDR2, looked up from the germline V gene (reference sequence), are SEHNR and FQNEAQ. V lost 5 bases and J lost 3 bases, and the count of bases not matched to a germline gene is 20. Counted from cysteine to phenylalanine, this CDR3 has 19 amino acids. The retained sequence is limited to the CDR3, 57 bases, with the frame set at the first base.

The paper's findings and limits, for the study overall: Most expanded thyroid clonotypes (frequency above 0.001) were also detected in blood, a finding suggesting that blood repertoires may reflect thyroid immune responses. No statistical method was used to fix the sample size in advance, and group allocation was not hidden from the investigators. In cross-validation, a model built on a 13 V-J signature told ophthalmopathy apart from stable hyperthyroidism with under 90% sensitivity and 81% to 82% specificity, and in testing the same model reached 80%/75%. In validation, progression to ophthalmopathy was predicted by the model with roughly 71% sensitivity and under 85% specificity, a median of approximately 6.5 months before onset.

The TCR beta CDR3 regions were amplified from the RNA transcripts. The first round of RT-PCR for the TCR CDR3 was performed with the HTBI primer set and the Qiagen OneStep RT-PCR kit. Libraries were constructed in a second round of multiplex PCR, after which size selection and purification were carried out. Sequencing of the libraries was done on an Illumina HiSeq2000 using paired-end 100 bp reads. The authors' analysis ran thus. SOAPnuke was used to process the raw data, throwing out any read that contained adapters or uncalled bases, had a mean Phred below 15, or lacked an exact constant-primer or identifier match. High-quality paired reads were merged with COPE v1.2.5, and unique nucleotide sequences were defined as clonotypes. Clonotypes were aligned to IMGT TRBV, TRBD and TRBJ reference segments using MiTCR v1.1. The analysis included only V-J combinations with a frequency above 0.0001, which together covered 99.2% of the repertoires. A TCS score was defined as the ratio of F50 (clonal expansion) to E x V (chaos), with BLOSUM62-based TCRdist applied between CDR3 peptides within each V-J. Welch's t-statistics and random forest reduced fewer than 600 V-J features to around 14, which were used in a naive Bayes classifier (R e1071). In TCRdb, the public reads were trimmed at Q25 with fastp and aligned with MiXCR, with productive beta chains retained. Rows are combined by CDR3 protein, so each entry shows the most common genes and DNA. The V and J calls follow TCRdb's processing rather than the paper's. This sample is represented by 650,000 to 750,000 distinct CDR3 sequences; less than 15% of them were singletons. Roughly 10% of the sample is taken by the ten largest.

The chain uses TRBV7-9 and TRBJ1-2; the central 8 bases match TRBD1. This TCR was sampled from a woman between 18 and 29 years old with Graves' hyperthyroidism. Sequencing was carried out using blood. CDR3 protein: CASSPRPLLPGQVYYGYTF. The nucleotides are TGTGCCAGCAGCCCTAGGCCCCTCCTCCCGGGACAGGTCTACTATGGCTACACCTTC.